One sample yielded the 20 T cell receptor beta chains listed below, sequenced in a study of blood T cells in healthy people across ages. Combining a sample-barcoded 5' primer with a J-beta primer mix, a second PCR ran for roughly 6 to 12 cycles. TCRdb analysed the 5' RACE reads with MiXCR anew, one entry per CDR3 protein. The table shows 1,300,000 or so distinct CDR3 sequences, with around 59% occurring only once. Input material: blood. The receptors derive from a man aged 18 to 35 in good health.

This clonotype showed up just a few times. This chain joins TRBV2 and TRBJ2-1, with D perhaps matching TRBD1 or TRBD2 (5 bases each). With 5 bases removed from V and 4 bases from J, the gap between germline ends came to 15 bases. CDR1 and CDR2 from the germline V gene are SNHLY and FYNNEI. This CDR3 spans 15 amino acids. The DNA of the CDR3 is TGTGCCAGCAGTTCCCTCGAGGGGTCGTACAATGAGCAGTTCTTC. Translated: CASSSLEGSYNEQFF.

Here the CDR3 reads CAISAKTENYGYTF. CDR3 DNA: TGTGCCATCAGTGCAAAGACAGAGAACTATGGCTACACCTTC. The chain uses TRBV10-3 and TRBJ1-2; perhaps TRBD1 as D (5 bases). This CDR3 is 14 amino acids long. The V end was cut by 4 bases, the J end by 2 bases, with 11 bases between. Germline V gives CDR1 ENHRY, CDR2 SYGVKD.

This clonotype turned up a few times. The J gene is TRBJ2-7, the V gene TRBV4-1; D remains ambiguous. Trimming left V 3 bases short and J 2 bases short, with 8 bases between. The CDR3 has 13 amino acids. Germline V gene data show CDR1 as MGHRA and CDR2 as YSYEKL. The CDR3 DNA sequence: TGCGCCAGCAGCCATGAGGACGCCTACGAGCAGTACTTC. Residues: CASSHEDAYEQYF.

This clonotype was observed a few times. The CDR3, as DNA: TGTGCCAGCAGTGAAGGGGTTCTCAAGCAGTACTTC. It codes for CASSEGVLKQYF. The chain uses TRBV2 and TRBJ2-7; D ambiguous. In germline, CDR1 is SNHLY, CDR2 FYNNEI. Trimming stripped 1 base from V and 8 bases from J, with 9 bases between. This CDR3 is 12 amino acids long.

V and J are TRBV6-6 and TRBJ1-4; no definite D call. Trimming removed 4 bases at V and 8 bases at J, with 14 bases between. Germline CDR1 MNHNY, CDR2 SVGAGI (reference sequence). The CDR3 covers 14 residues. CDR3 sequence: CASSSYPVGEKLFF. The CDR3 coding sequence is TGTGCCAGCAGTTCCTACCCCGTAGGGGAAAAACTGTTTTTT.

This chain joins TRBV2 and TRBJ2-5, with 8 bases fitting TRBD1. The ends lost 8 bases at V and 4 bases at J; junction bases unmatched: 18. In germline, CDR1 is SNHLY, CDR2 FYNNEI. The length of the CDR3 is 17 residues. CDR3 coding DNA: TGTGCCAGCGAAGGCCGAGACAGGGGAATTCGGCGAGAGACCCAGTACTTC. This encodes CASEGRDRGIRRETQYF.

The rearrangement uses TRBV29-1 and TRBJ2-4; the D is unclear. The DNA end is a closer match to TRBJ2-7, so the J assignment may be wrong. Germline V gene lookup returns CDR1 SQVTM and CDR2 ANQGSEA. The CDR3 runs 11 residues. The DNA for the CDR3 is TGCAGCGTTTCGGCGTCCGACGAGCAGTACTTC. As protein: CSVSASDEQYF.

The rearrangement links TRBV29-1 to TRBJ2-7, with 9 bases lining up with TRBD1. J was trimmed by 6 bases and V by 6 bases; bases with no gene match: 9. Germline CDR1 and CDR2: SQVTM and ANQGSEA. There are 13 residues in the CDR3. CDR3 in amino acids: CSVAGQGGSEQYF. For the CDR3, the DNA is TGCAGCGTCGCGGGACAGGGAGGTAGCGAGCAGTACTTC.

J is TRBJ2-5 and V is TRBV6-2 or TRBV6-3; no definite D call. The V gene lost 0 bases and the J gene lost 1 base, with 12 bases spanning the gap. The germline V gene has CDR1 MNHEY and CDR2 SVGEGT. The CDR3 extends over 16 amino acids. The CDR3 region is CASSYSAGVGQETQYF. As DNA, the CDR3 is TGTGCCAGCAGTTACTCGGCTGGGGTAGGCCAAGAGACCCAGTACTTC.

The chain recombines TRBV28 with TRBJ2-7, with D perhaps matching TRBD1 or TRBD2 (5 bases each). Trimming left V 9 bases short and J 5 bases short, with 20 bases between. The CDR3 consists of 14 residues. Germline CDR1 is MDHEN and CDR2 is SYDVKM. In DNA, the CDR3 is TGTGCCAGTGGGACGGCGGACCTGCGCCACGAGCAGTACTTC. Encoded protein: CASGTADLRHEQYF.

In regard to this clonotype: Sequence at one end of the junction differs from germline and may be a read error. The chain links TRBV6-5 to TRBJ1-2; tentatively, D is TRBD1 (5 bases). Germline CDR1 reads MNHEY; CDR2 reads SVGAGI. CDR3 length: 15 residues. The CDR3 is CASSDSGSGGYGYTF. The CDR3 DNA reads TGTGCCAGCAGTGACTCAGGGTCAGGAGGCTATGGCTACACCTTC.

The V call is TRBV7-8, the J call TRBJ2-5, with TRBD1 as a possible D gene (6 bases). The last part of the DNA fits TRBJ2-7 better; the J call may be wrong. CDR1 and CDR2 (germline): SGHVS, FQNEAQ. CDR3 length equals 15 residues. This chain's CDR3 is CASSLTRGSITEQYF. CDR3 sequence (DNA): TGTGCCAGCAGCCTCACTAGGGGGTCGATTACCGAGCAGTACTTC.

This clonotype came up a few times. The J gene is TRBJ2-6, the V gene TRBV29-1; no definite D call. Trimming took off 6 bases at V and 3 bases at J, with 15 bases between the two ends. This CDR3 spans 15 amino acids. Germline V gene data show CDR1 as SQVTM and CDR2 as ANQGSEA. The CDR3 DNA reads TGCAGCGTGGTTTACGGCCCCGGTGGGGCCAACGTCCTGACTTTC. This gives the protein CSVVYGPGGANVLTF. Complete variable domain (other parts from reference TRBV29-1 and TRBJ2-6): SAVISQKPSRDICQRGTSLTIQCQVDSQVTMMFWYRQQPGQSLTLIATANQGSEATYESGFVIDKFPISRPNLTFSTLTVSNMSPEDSSIYLCSVVYGPGGANVLTFGAGSRLTVL.

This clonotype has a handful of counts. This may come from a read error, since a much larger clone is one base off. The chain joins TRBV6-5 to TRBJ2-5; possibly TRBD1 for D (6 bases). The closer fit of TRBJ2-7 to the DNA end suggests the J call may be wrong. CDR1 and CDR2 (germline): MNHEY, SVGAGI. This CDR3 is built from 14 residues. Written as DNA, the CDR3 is TGTGCCAGCAGTGTAGCAGGGGTGGCCGACGAGCAGTACTTC. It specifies CASSVAGVADEQYF.

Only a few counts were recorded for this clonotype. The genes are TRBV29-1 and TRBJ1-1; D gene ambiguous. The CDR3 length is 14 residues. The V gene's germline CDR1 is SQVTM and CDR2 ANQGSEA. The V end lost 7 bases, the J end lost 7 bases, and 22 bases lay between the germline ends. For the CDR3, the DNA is TGCAGCGCATCTACAGACCTTTTCCGGGGTGAAGCTTTCTTT. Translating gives CSASTDLFRGEAFF.

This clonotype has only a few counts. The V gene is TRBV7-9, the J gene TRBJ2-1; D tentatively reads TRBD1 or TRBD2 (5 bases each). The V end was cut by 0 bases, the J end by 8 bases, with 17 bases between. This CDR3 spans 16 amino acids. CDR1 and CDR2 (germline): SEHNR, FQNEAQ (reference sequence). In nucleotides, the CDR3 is TGTGCCAGCAGCTTAGCCAGGCAACGGGGCGGCCATGAGCAGTTCTTC. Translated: CASSLARQRGGHEQFF.

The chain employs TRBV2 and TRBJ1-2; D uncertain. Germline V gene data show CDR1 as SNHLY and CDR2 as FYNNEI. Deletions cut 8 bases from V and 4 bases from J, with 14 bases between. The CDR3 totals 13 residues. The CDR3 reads CASLYREIYGYTF. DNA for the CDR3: TGTGCCAGCCTCTACAGAGAGATCTATGGCTACACCTTC.

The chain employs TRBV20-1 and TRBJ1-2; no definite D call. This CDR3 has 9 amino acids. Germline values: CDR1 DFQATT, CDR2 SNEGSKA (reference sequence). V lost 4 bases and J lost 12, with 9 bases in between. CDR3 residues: CSAIAPDTF. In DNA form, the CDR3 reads TGCAGTGCTATCGCACCCGACACCTTC.

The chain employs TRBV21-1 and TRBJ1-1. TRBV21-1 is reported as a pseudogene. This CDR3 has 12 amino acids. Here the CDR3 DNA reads TGTGCCAGCAGCAAGTTGAAGTCTGAAGCTTTCTTT. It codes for CASSKLKSEAFF.

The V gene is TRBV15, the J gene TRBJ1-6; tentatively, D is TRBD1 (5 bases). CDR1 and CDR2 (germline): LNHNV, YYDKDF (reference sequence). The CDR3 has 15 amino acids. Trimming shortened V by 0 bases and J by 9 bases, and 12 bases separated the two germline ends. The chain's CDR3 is CATSRDGDLFSPLHF. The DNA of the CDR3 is TGTGCCACCAGCAGAGATGGGGACCTTTTTTCACCCCTCCACTTT.